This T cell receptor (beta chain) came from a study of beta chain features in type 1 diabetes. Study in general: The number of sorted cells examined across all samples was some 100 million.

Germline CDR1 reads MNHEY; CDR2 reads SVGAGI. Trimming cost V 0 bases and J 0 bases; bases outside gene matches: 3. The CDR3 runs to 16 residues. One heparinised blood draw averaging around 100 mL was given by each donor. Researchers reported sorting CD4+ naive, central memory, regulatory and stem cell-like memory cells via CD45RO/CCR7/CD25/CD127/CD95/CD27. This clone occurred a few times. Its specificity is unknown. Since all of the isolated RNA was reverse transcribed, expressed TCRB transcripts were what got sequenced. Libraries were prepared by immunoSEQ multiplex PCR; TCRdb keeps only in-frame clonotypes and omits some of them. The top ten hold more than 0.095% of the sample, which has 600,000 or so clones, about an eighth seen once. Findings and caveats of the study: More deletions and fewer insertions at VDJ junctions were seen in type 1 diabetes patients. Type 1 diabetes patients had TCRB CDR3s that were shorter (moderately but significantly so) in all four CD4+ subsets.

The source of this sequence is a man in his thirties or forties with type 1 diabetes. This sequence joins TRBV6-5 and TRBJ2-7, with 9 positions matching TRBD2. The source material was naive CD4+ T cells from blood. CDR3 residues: CASSYSGAGGSYEQYF. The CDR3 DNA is TGTGCCAGCAGTTACTCGGGAGCGGGGGGCTCCTACGAGCAGTACTTC.